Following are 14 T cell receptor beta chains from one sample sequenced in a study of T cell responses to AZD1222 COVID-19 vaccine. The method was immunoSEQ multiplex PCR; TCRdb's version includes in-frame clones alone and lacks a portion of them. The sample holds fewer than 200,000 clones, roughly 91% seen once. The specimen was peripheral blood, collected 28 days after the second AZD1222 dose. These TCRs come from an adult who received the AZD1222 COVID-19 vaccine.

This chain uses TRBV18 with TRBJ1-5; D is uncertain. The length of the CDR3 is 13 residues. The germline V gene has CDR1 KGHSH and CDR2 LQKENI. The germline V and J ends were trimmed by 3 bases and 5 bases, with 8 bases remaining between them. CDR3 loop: CASSPGMDQPQHF. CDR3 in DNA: TGTGCCAGCTCACCCGGAATGGATCAGCCCCAGCATTTT.

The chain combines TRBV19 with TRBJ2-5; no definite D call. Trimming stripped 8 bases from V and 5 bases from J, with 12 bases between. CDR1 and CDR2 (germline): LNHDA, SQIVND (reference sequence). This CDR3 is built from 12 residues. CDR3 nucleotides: TGTGCCAGTCAGGACCCGTGGGAGACCCAGTACTTC. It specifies CASQDPWETQYF.

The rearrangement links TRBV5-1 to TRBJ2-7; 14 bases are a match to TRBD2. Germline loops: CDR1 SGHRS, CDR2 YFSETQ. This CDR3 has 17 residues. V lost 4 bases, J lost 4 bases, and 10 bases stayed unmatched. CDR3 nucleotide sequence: TGCGCCAGCAGCCCGACCGGGACTAGCGGGAGAGGATACGAGCAGTACTTC. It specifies CASSPTGTSGRGYEQYF.

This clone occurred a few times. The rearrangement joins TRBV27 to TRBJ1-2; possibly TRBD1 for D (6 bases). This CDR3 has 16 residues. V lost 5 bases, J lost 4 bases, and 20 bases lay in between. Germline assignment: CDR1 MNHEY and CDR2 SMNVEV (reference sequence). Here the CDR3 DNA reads TGTGCCAGCAGTCCCGCCTGGGGGGGCGAAGGCTATGGCTACACCTTC. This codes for CASSPAWGGEGYGYTF.

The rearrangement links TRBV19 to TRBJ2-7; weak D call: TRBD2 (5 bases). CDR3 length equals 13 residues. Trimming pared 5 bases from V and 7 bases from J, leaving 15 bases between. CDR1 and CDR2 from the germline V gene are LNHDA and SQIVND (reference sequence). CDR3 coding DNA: TGTGCCAGTAGTCCTGGACTGTATAAGGAGCAGTACTTC. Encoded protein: CASSPGLYKEQYF.

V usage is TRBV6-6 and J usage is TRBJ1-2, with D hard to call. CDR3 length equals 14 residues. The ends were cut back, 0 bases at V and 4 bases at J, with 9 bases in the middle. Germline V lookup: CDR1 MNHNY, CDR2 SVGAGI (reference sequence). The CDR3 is CASSYSTSPYGYTF. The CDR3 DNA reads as TGTGCCAGCAGTTACTCCACATCGCCCTATGGCTACACCTTC.

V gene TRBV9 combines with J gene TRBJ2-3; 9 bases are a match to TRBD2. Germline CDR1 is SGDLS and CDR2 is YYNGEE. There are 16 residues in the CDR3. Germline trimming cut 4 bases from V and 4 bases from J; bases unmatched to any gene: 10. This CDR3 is CASSLRGSGSPDTQYF. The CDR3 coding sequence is TGTGCCAGCAGCCTCCGGGGTAGCGGGAGTCCAGATACGCAGTATTTT.

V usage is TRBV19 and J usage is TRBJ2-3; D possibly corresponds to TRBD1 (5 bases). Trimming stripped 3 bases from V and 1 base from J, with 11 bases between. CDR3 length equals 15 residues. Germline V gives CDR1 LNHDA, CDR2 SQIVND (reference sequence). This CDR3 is CASSMGRAGTDTQYF. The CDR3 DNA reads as TGTGCCAGTAGTATGGGCAGGGCCGGCACAGATACGCAGTATTTT.

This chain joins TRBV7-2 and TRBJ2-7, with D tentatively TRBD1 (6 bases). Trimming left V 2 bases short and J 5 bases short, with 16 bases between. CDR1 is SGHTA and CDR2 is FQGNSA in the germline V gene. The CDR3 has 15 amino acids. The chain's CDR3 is CASSLPGQGINEQYF. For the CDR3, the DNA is TGTGCCAGCAGCTTACCGGGTCAGGGGATCAACGAGCAGTACTTC.

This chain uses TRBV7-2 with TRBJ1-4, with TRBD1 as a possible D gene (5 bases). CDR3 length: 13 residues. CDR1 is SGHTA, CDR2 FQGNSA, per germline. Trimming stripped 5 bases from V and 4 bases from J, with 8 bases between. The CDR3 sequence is CASSATVNEKLFF. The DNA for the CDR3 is TGTGCCAGCAGCGCGACAGTTAATGAAAAACTGTTTTTT.

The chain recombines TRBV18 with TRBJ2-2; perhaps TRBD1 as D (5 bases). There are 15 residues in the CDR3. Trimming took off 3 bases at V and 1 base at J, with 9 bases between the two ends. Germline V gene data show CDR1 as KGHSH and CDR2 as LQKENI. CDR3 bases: TGTGCCAGCTCACCGGGGCAGGGGAACACCGGGGAGCTGTTTTTT. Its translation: CASSPGQGNTGELFF.

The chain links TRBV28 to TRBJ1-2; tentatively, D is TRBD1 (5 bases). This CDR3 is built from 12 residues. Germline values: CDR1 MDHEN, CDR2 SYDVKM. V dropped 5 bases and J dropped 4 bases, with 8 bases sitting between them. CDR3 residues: CASSTTVYGYTF. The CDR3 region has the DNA TGTGCCAGCAGTACGACAGTCTATGGCTACACCTTC.

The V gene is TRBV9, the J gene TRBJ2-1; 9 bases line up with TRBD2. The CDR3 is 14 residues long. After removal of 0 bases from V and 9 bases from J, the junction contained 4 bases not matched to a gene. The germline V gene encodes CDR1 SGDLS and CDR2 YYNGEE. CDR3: CASSVGTSAGEQFF. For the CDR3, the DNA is TGTGCCAGCAGCGTAGGGACTAGCGCGGGTGAGCAGTTCTTC.

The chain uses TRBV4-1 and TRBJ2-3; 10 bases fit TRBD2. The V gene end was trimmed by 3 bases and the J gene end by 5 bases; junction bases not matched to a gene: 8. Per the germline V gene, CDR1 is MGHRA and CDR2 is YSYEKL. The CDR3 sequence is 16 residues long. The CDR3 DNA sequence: TGCGCCAGCAGCCACGTAAGCGGGAGGGCCTTAGATACGCAGTATTTT. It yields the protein CASSHVSGRALDTQYF.